Shown below are 21 T cell receptor beta chains from a single sample sequenced in a study of shared clonotypes between healthy human individuals. Repertoires were generated with immunoSEQ multiplex PCR, while TCRdb's copy carries only in-frame clones and drops some. The sample has around 2,000,000 clones; roughly 94% are singletons. Naivety among CD8 cells was defined by CD45RO negativity and positive CCR7 selection, thereby excluding terminally differentiated effector memory CD45RA+ cells. Input material: naive CD8+ T cells sorted from blood. The receptors shown here come from a young man in good health.

This CDR3 is CASSTTRTGGDGYTF. As DNA, the CDR3 is TGTGCCAGCAGCACTACTAGGACAGGGGGAGATGGCTACACCTTC. This chain joins TRBV6-6 and TRBJ1-2; 10 bases agree with TRBD1. Germline V gene sequence: CDR1 MNHNY, CDR2 SVGAGI (reference sequence). The CDR3 contains 15 residues. With 6 bases clipped from V and 6 bases from J, the junction kept 10 bases outside the gene matches.

The chain combines TRBV21-1 with TRBJ1-1. TRBV21-1 is assigned pseudogene status. CDR3 size: 11 residues. The CDR3 DNA sequence: TGTGCCAGCACCGAACAGGGAGGAACTTTCTTT. This codes for CASTEQGGTFF.

The chain uses TRBV4-3 and TRBJ2-7; 8 nucleotides match TRBD1. Looked up from germline, CDR1 is LGHNA and CDR2 is YSLEER. The CDR3 extends over 15 amino acids. V dropped 0 bases and J dropped 5; count of bases not matched to a gene: 6. CDR3 sequence: CASSQDGQGADEQYF. DNA of the CDR3: TGCGCCAGCAGCCAAGACGGCCAGGGGGCCGACGAGCAGTACTTC.

The V gene is TRBV29-1, the J gene TRBJ2-1; TRBD1 is a possible D gene (6 bases). This CDR3 region has 13 residues. Trimming removed 2 bases from V and 4 bases from J, with 9 bases in between. Germline loops: CDR1 SQVTM, CDR2 ANQGSEA. The CDR3 loop reads CSVEWGTYNEQFF. The CDR3 DNA reads as TGCAGCGTTGAATGGGGGACATACAATGAGCAGTTCTTC.

This sequence joins TRBV30 and TRBJ2-7; TRBD1 agrees at 7 bases. Per the germline V gene, CDR1 is GTSNPN and CDR2 is SVGIG (reference sequence). The V segment lost 3 bases and the J segment 0 bases; nucleotides outside the gene matches: 8. The CDR3 contains 15 residues. The CDR3 coding sequence is TGTGCCTGGAGCCATGGACAGGCCCCCTCCTACGAGCAGTACTTC. Translating it yields CAWSHGQAPSYEQYF.

The chain is built from TRBV27 and TRBJ2-7; D might be TRBD1 (5 bases). Germline V gene data show CDR1 as MNHEY and CDR2 as SMNVEV (reference sequence). The CDR3 spans 14 residues. V was clipped by 5 bases and J by 4 bases, with 15 bases between them. Here the CDR3 reads CASSHAWGQYEQYF. Here the CDR3 DNA reads TGTGCCAGCAGTCACGCCTGGGGCCAATACGAGCAGTACTTC.

The gene calls are TRBV19 and TRBJ2-7; TRBD2 might be the D (6 bases). CDR3 length equals 13 residues. Trimming took 3 bases from V and 3 from J, leaving 9 bases between them. Per germline, CDR1 LNHDA and CDR2 SQIVND (reference sequence). The CDR3, as DNA: TGTGCCAGTAGTATGGGGGGAAACTACGAGCAGTACTTC. Encoded protein: CASSMGGNYEQYF.

The J gene is TRBJ2-5, the V gene TRBV7-9; tentative D call: TRBD2 (7 bases). CDR3 length equals 16 residues. Trimming cost V 6 bases and J 2 bases, with 19 bases left between them. Germline V gene sequence: CDR1 SEHNR, CDR2 FQNEAQ (reference sequence). The CDR3 region has the DNA TGTGCCAGCAGTTATACCGGGGGGCGACAACAAGAGACCCAGTACTTC. Translated, it gives CASSYTGGRQQETQYF. The full variable domain, its missing parts supplied by reference TRBV7-9 and TRBJ2-5, is DTGVSQNPRHKITKRGQNVTFRCDPISEHNRLYWYRQTLGQGPEFLTYFQNEAQLEKSRLLSDRFSAERPKGSFSTLEIQRTEQGDSAMYLCASSYTGGRQQETQYFGPGTRLLVL.

This chain links TRBV4-3 with TRBJ2-5; 7 bases map to TRBD2. Trimming cost V 2 bases and J 1 base; bases outside gene matches: 4. From germline, CDR1 is LGHNA and CDR2 YSLEER. The CDR3 is 15 amino acids. Written as DNA, the CDR3 is TGCGCCAGCAGCCAACTTCTAGCGGTCCAAGAGACCCAGTACTTC. Its protein product is CASSQLLAVQETQYF.

This rearrangement joins TRBV12-5 to TRBJ2-7, with no clear D. CDR1 LGHNT and CDR2 FRNRAP come from the germline V gene. Between the trimmed V and J ends, which lost 9 bases and 3 bases, there was a span of 12 bases. The CDR3 length is 12 residues. This chain's CDR3 is CASTDGFYEQYF. The CDR3 nucleotides are TGTGCTAGCACTGACGGTTTCTACGAGCAGTACTTC.

Points on this clone: Other DNA sequences within the sample encode an identical CDR3. The CDR3 protein is CASSLLRTSGGTDTQYF. The CDR3 DNA is TGTGCCAGCAGTTTACTGAGGACTAGCGGAGGCACAGATACGCAGTATTTT. V usage is TRBV27 and J usage is TRBJ2-3; TRBD2 agrees at 10 bases. The V gene's germline CDR1 is MNHEY and CDR2 SMNVEV (reference sequence). With 2 bases clipped from V and 1 base from J, the junction kept 6 bases outside the gene matches. The CDR3 spans 17 residues.

The V and J genes are TRBV25-1 and TRBJ1-4, with D uncertain. The CDR3 sequence is 15 residues long. Germline V gene lookup returns CDR1 MGHDK and CDR2 SYGVNS. Trimming shortened V by 8 bases and J by 4 bases, and 17 bases separated the two germline ends. The CDR3 nucleotides read TGTGCCAGCGGGCCACCGGACCTCTATAATGAAAAACTGTTTTTT. This codes for CASGPPDLYNEKLFF.

Here the CDR3 DNA reads TGCGCCAGCAGCCAAGAGCGGGGGCGATTTACCGAGCAGTACTTC. It is translated as CASSQERGRFTEQYF. The V and J genes are TRBV4-3 and TRBJ2-7, with D perhaps TRBD2 (7 bases). The CDR3 totals 15 residues. Between the trimmed V and J ends, which lost 0 bases and 6 bases, there was a span of 15 bases. Looked up from germline, CDR1 is LGHNA and CDR2 is YSLEER.

V usage is TRBV19 and J usage is TRBJ1-2; D is undetermined. CDR3 length equals 12 residues. CDR1 is LNHDA and CDR2 is SQIVND in the germline V gene (reference sequence). The V end lost 5 bases, the J end lost 8 bases, and 12 bases lay between the germline ends. Here the CDR3 reads CASSGLIRGYTF. CDR3 bases: TGTGCCAGTAGTGGGTTGATCAGAGGCTACACCTTC.

V usage is TRBV7-9 and J usage is TRBJ2-7; 7 bases map to TRBD1. From germline, CDR1 is SEHNR and CDR2 FQNEAQ (reference sequence). Unmatched junction bases numbered 5, after V lost 5 bases and J lost 4 bases. The CDR3 sequence is 13 residues long. The CDR3, as DNA: TGTGCCAGCAGCGGGACAGATTTATACGAGCAGTACTTC. It specifies CASSGTDLYEQYF.

The chain has TRBV6-5 and TRBJ1-2, with TRBD1 identical over 7 bases. Unmatched junction bases numbered 6, after V lost 0 bases and J lost 8 bases. Germline V lookup: CDR1 MNHEY, CDR2 SVGAGI. This CDR3 is 14 amino acids long. CDR3 sequence: CASSYSLTGRGYTF. Here the CDR3 DNA reads TGTGCCAGCAGTTACTCGTTGACAGGGAGGGGCTACACCTTC.

The CDR3 here is CASRTGTVQSSYNEQFF. In DNA, the CDR3 is TGTGCCAGCAGGACCGGGACGGTTCAAAGCTCCTACAATGAGCAGTTCTTC. The rearrangement links TRBV27 to TRBJ2-1, with D perhaps being TRBD1 or TRBD2 (5 bases each). V shed 6 bases and J shed 0 bases, with 18 bases lying between them. The CDR3 extends over 17 amino acids. The germline V gene encodes CDR1 MNHEY and CDR2 SMNVEV (reference sequence).

The gene calls are TRBV5-3 and TRBJ2-2; D may be TRBD1 (6 bases). TRBV5-3 is an ORF for which the function is uncertain. V shed 5 bases and J shed 3 bases, with 14 bases lying between them. This CDR3 is built from 15 residues. CDR3 region: CARRNRDKYTGELFF. In nucleotides, the CDR3 is TGTGCCAGAAGGAACCGGGACAAATACACCGGGGAGCTGTTTTTT.

The gene calls are TRBV11-2 and TRBJ2-2; D may be TRBD1 or TRBD2 (5 bases each). With 2 bases removed from V and 4 bases from J, the gap between germline ends came to 17 bases. Germline V gives CDR1 SGHAT, CDR2 FQNNGV. The CDR3 length is 17 residues. CDR3 in DNA: TGTGCCAGCAGCTTATGGGACGGACTCCCTCTCACCGGGGAGCTGTTTTTT. Translated, it gives CASSLWDGLPLTGELFF.

This clone was counted once. V and J are TRBV4-3 and TRBJ2-7; 8 positions agree with TRBD1. J lost 6 bases, V lost 4 bases, and 8 bases had no gene match. The CDR3 loop spans 14 amino acids. Germline V lookup: CDR1 LGHNA, CDR2 YSLEER. The CDR3 here is CASSPYTTGGEQYF. DNA of the CDR3: TGCGCCAGCAGCCCATACACTACAGGGGGCGAGCAGTACTTC.

The chain uses TRBV29-1 and TRBJ2-1, with 11 bases lining up with TRBD2. V gave up 2 bases and J gave up 6 bases; unmatched junction bases: 6. Germline V CDR1 and CDR2: SQVTM, ANQGSEA. This CDR3 is 15 amino acids long. In nucleotides, the CDR3 is TGCAGCGTTGAACGGGCGGGGACTAGCGGCAATGAGCAGTTCTTC. Its protein product is CSVERAGTSGNEQFF.